These 17 T cell receptor beta chains share one sample of origin, sequenced in a study of T cell changes during pregnancy in multiple sclerosis. Sequenced by immunoSEQ multiplex PCR; TCRdb stores in-frame clones only, minus some. The sample lists roughly 43,000 clones, roughly nine tenths occurring once. The sequencing used CD4+ T cells from peripheral blood mononuclear cells, collected after pregnancy. All receptors derive from a female donor with multiple sclerosis, enrolled in a pregnancy study.

V and J are TRBV7-2 and TRBJ1-5; no clear D. The CDR3 is 14 residues long. Germline CDR1 reads SGHTA; CDR2 reads FQGNSA. Trimming pared 5 bases from V and 0 bases from J, leaving 8 bases between. This CDR3 is CASSQRYSNQPQHF. The CDR3 nucleotides read TGTGCCAGCAGCCAACGCTATAGCAATCAGCCCCAGCATTTT.

The gene calls are TRBV7-9 and TRBJ1-1, with 8 bases identical to TRBD1. The CDR3 consists of 13 residues. Trimming at V came to 2 bases and at J to 11 bases, leaving 7 bases not matched to a gene. Looked up from germline, CDR1 is SEHNR and CDR2 is FQNEAQ (reference sequence). The CDR3 nucleotides are TGTGCCAGCAGCTTAACAGGGGGAGGTAGGGCTTTCTTT. Translation: CASSLTGGGRAFF.

The CDR3 DNA reads as TGTGCCAGTAGTATCAGTCAGGGCCGTCAGCCCCAGCATTTT. Protein product: CASSISQGRQPQHF. The chain uses TRBV19 and TRBJ1-5, with D perhaps matching TRBD1 (5 bases). Trimming stripped 3 bases from V and 6 bases from J, with 12 bases between. The CDR3 extends over 14 amino acids. The germline V gene has CDR1 LNHDA and CDR2 SQIVND (reference sequence).

The chain uses TRBV6-1 and TRBJ1-2; D remains unclear. The CDR3 extends over 13 amino acids. Germline CDR1 MNHNS, CDR2 SASEGT. V lost 6 bases and J 2 bases, leaving 10 bases between the germline ends. The CDR3 region has the DNA TGTGCCAGCAGGGTGTCGGGGAACTATGGCTACACCTTC. Protein sequence: CASRVSGNYGYTF.

The rearrangement joins TRBV10-3 to TRBJ2-1; TRBD2 agrees at 10 bases. Germline CDR1 is ENHRY and CDR2 is SYGVKD. V lost 11 bases, J lost 0 bases, and 7 bases stayed unmatched. The CDR3 sequence is 15 residues long. The CDR3 spells CALGTSESSYNEQFF. In DNA form, the CDR3 reads TGTGCCCTGGGGACTAGCGAGAGCTCCTACAATGAGCAGTTCTTC.

The chain carries TRBV6-6 and TRBJ2-7; 9 bases line up with TRBD1. CDR1 MNHNY and CDR2 SVGAGI come from the germline V gene (reference sequence). V shed 2 bases and J 6 bases; nucleotides not matched to a gene: 11. This CDR3 has 16 amino acids. For the CDR3, the DNA is TGTGCCAGCAGTTACACCTGGACAGGGGACACCTCCGAGCAGTACTTC. Amino acid sequence: CASSYTWTGDTSEQYF.

The V and J genes are TRBV5-1 and TRBJ2-1, with 8 positions matching TRBD1. The junction had 13 bases not matched to a gene; V was cut back by 6 bases and J by 5 bases. Germline V lookup: CDR1 SGHRS, CDR2 YFSETQ. The CDR3 has 16 amino acids. CDR3 bases: TGCGCCAGCACTATAAAGGGGCAGGGGGCAAACAATGAGCAGTTCTTC. This codes for CASTIKGQGANNEQFF.

The chain carries TRBV21-1 and TRBJ1-2. TRBV21-1 is annotated as a pseudogene. The CDR3 runs 16 residues. CDR3 amino acids: CASSKVGREGNYGYTF. The CDR3 DNA reads TGTGCCAGCAGCAAAGTCGGGCGGGAGGGTAACTATGGCTACACCTTC.

This clone was observed a few times. J is TRBJ1-1 and V is TRBV30; D might be TRBD1 (5 bases). The CDR3 is 15 residues long. V shed 3 bases and J shed 5 bases, with 19 bases lying between them. The germline CDR1 and CDR2 sequences are GTSNPN and SVGIG (reference sequence). CDR3 DNA sequence: TGTGCCTGGAGCGTCAAGGGTTACAGGACGACTGAAGCTTTCTTT. It is translated as CAWSVKGYRTTEAFF.

The chain recombines TRBV5-6 with TRBJ2-7, with TRBD1 matching 9 bases. With 4 bases clipped from V and 6 bases from J, the junction kept 8 bases outside the gene matches. The CDR3 consists of 14 residues. Germline V lookup: CDR1 SGHDT, CDR2 YYEEEE. As DNA, the CDR3 is TGTGCCAGCAGCCGGGGACAGGGAGAAGGCGAGCAGTACTTC. Protein: CASSRGQGEGEQYF.

The chain carries TRBV18 and TRBJ2-1; 7 bases agree with TRBD2. CDR3 length equals 13 residues. V shed 3 bases, J shed 8 bases, and the junction held 4 bases outside the gene matches. Germline V gives CDR1 KGHSH, CDR2 LQKENI. CDR3 sequence reads: CASSPYTSDEQFF. For the CDR3, the DNA is TGTGCCAGCTCACCCTATACTAGCGATGAGCAGTTCTTC.

The V call is TRBV6-6, the J call TRBJ1-1; perhaps TRBD1 as D (5 bases). CDR3 size: 15 residues. Looked up from germline, CDR1 is MNHNY and CDR2 is SVGAGI (reference sequence). V lost 5 bases, J lost 0 bases, and 13 bases lay in between. The CDR3 bases are TGTGCCAGCAGTAATGACGGGACTCTGAACACTGAAGCTTTCTTT. This encodes CASSNDGTLNTEAFF.

In DNA form, the CDR3 reads TGTGCCAGCAGTGACAGGGACACAAATTACAATGAGCAGTTCTTC. It specifies CASSDRDTNYNEQFF. The gene calls are TRBV2 and TRBJ2-1; TRBD1 is a possible D gene (6 bases). CDR3 size: 15 residues. V was pared by 3 bases and J by 4 bases, with 13 bases between. Germline V gene sequence: CDR1 SNHLY, CDR2 FYNNEI.

This chain uses TRBV13 with TRBJ2-7; D may be TRBD1 (6 bases). CDR1 is PRHDT and CDR2 is FYEKMQ in the germline V gene (reference sequence). This CDR3 region has 16 residues. V lost 5 bases, J lost 6 bases, and 23 bases lay in between. CDR3 in amino acids: CASSRRWNRVFSEQYF. As DNA, the CDR3 is TGTGCCAGCAGCCGCCGCTGGAACAGGGTCTTCTCCGAGCAGTACTTC.

The chain recombines TRBV11-2 with TRBJ2-2; 8 bases are shared with TRBD1. The V and J ends lost 5 bases and 7 bases, in that order; junction bases with no gene match: 3. The germline CDR1 and CDR2 sequences are SGHAT and FQNNGV. The CDR3 has 13 amino acids. DNA of the CDR3: TGTGCCAGCAGCGGACAGGGAGTCGGGGAGCTGTTTTTT. Its translation: CASSGQGVGELFF.

The CDR3 loop is CASSPSAGGDGYTF. In DNA form, the CDR3 reads TGTGCCAGCTCACCTTCGGCAGGGGGCGATGGCTACACCTTC. V gene TRBV18 combines with J gene TRBJ1-2; TRBD1 matches 8 bases. V lost 3 bases to trimming and J lost 6 bases; unmatched junction nucleotides: 6. Germline V gene data show CDR1 as KGHSH and CDR2 as LQKENI. The CDR3 is 14 amino acids.

This chain joins TRBV19 and TRBJ2-7, with TRBD2 as a possible D gene (6 bases). This CDR3 has 15 amino acids. V was pared by 6 bases and J by 1 base, with 16 bases between. The germline CDR1 and CDR2 sequences are LNHDA and SQIVND (reference sequence). CDR3 DNA sequence: TGTGCCAGTAGCGGGGGAGATGGATTTTCCTACGAGCAGTACTTC. This encodes CASSGGDGFSYEQYF.